The 25 T cell receptor beta chains below come from one sample, sequenced in a study of blood T cell repertoires in COVID-19. Assay: immunoSEQ multiplex PCR; the TCRdb copy retains only in-frame clones and omits some. The sample holds 350,000 to 400,000 clones, approximately 86% seen once. Sequenced input: peripheral blood. The origin of the receptors is a woman aged 55-69 years with COVID-19, enrolled during active disease.

The chain links TRBV14 to TRBJ2-7; TRBD1 matches 10 bases. From germline, CDR1 is SGHDN and CDR2 FVKESK. The trim removed 4 bases at V and 4 bases at J, leaving 7 bases unmatched. The CDR3 consists of 15 residues. In DNA form, the CDR3 reads TGTGCCAGCAGCCGAACAGGGACAGGGGATTACGAGCAGTACTTC. Translated, it gives CASSRTGTGDYEQYF.

The chain employs TRBV7-2 and TRBJ2-1, with D maybe TRBD1 (8 bases). This CDR3 contains 15 residues. V lost 5 bases to trimming and J lost 10 bases, with 21 bases between them. Germline CDR1 and CDR2: SGHTA and FQGNSA. CDR3 nucleotide sequence: TGTGCCAGCAGCCGGGGGGCTACAGGGGGACGGGAGCAGTTCTTC. Translating it yields CASSRGATGGREQFF. The variable domain in full, completed from reference TRBV7-2 and TRBJ2-1, reads GAGVSQSPSNKVTEKGKDVELRCDPISGHTALYWYRQSLGQGLEFLIYFQGNSAPDKSGLPSDRFSAERTGGSVSTLTIQRTQQEDSAVYLCASSRGATGGREQFFGPGTRLTVL.

The chain carries TRBV4-1 and TRBJ1-2; no reliable D call. Trimming removed 5 bases at V and 2 bases at J, with 15 bases between. CDR3 length: 15 residues. The germline V gene encodes CDR1 MGHRA and CDR2 YSYEKL. CDR3: CASSKPATGNYGYTF. The CDR3 DNA sequence: TGCGCCAGCAGCAAACCAGCAACGGGGAACTATGGCTACACCTTC.

This chain uses TRBV10-2 with TRBJ1-2; 10 nucleotides line up with TRBD1. J lost 2 bases, V lost 0 bases, and 3 bases had no gene match. The CDR3 runs 16 residues. Germline loops: CDR1 WSHSY, CDR2 SAAADI. The CDR3 is CASSESGTGANYGYTF. Here the CDR3 DNA reads TGCGCCAGCAGTGAGTCCGGGACAGGGGCGAACTATGGCTACACCTTC.

Here the CDR3 reads CASSIGGQRHSPLHF. CDR3 DNA sequence: TGTGCCAGTAGTATAGGGGGGCAGAGACATTCACCCCTCCACTTT. The chain joins TRBV19 to TRBJ1-6; weak D call: TRBD1 (6 bases). Trimming cost V 1 base and J 8 bases, with 12 bases left between them. The CDR3 loop spans 15 amino acids. Per germline, CDR1 LNHDA and CDR2 SQIVND (reference sequence). Full variable domain (missing parts from reference TRBV19 and TRBJ1-6): DGGITQSPKYLFRKEGQNVTLSCEQNLNHDAMYWYRQDPGQGLRLIYYSQIVNDFQKGDIAEGYSVSREKKESFPLTVTSAQKNPTAFYLCASSIGGQRHSPLHFGNGTRLTVT.

This clone was observed once. The chain joins TRBV2 to TRBJ1-1; possibly TRBD1 for D (5 bases). The CDR3 extends over 15 amino acids. Germline V lookup: CDR1 SNHLY, CDR2 FYNNEI. The V end was cut by 8 bases, the J end by 0 bases, with 16 bases between. CDR3 amino acids: CASGSGGRMNTEAFF. The CDR3 DNA is TGTGCCAGCGGATCGGGGGGAAGGATGAACACTGAAGCTTTCTTT. Full variable domain (missing parts from reference TRBV2 and TRBJ1-1): EPEVTQTPSHQVTQMGQEVILRCVPISNHLYFYWYRQILGQKVEFLVSFYNNEISEKSEIFDDQFSVERPDGSNFTLKIRSTKLEDSAMYFCASGSGGRMNTEAFFGQGTRLTVV.

The chain recombines TRBV27 with TRBJ2-2; 14 nucleotides match TRBD2. The CDR3 extends over 15 amino acids. Per the germline V gene, CDR1 is MNHEY and CDR2 is SMNVEV (reference sequence). V was pared by 6 bases and J by 7 bases, with 4 bases of the junction left unmatched. This CDR3 reads CASRRLAGGVGELFF. The CDR3 nucleotides are TGTGCCAGCAGACGACTAGCGGGGGGGGTCGGGGAGCTGTTTTTT.

This chain connects TRBV30 to TRBJ1-2; D may be TRBD1 (5 bases). Germline V gene data show CDR1 as GTSNPN and CDR2 as SVGIG (reference sequence). The CDR3 loop spans 13 amino acids. V was clipped by 0 bases and J by 7 bases, with 12 bases between them. The CDR3 DNA is TGTGCCTGGAGTGTAGGAGGGCAGGGTGGCTACACCTTC. Protein: CAWSVGGQGGYTF.

This chain uses TRBV15 with TRBJ1-5; D gene uncertain. The germline CDR1 and CDR2 sequences are LNHNV and YYDKDF (reference sequence). The CDR3 loop spans 14 amino acids. Trimming stripped 0 bases from V and 4 bases from J, with 7 bases between. The CDR3 protein is CATSRDPGNQPQHF. CDR3 DNA: TGTGCCACCAGCAGAGACCCCGGGAATCAGCCCCAGCATTTT. Full variable domain (missing parts from reference TRBV15 and TRBJ1-5): DAMVIQNPRYQVTQFGKPVTLSCSQTLNHNVMYWYQQKSSQAPKLLFHYYDKDFNNEADTPDNFQSRRPNTSFCFLDIRSPGLGDTAMYLCATSRDPGNQPQHFGDGTRLSIL.

The chain has TRBV11-3 and TRBJ1-1, with TRBD1 identical over 10 bases. The J segment lost 7 bases and the V segment lost 5 bases, leaving 4 bases of the junction unmatched. Germline CDR1 SGHNT, CDR2 YENEEA. This CDR3 is built from 13 residues. CDR3 DNA sequence: TGTGCCAGCAGCAGACAGGGGGCACGTGAAGCTTTCTTT. This encodes CASSRQGAREAFF.

The table lists this clone with a count of one. CDR3 sequence reads: CASSQEDRLAGGIVRLDTQYF. CDR3 nucleotide sequence: TGTGCCAGCAGCCAAGAGGATAGACTAGCGGGGGGTATCGTTCGACTAGATACGCAGTATTTT. The V call is TRBV4-2, the J call TRBJ2-3; 13 positions agree with TRBD2. This CDR3 has 21 residues. Germline CDR1 and CDR2: LGHNA and YNFKEQ. Losses at the gene ends were 0 bases for V and 5 bases for J; bases not matched to a gene: 17.

The rearrangement joins TRBV27 to TRBJ2-7, with 8 nucleotides matching TRBD1. Germline CDR1 and CDR2: MNHEY and SMNVEV (reference sequence). There are 14 residues in the CDR3. The ends lost 2 bases at V and 5 bases at J; junction bases unmatched: 5. The CDR3 nucleotides read TGTGCCAGCAGTTTAGGGCAGGGGGCCAACGAGCAGTACTTC. This gives the protein CASSLGQGANEQYF.

This sequence joins TRBV7-2 and TRBJ1-2; the D gene is possibly TRBD1 (5 bases). In germline, CDR1 is SGHTA, CDR2 FQGNSA. The length of the CDR3 is 14 residues. V lost 3 bases, J lost 6 bases, and 14 bases lay in between. The CDR3 is CASSFTGTFDGYTF. The CDR3 region has the DNA TGTGCCAGCAGCTTCACTGGGACTTTCGATGGCTACACCTTC.

V and J are TRBV5-1 and TRBJ1-1; TRBD1 matches at 7 bases. Germline loops: CDR1 SGHRS, CDR2 YFSETQ. V trimming: 4 bases; J trimming: 3 bases; junction bases outside the gene matches: 6. CDR3 length: 14 amino acids. The CDR3 sequence: CASSLNRGDTEAFF. The DNA of the CDR3 is TGCGCCAGCAGCCTAAACAGGGGTGACACTGAAGCTTTCTTT. Variable domain in full (rest from reference TRBV5-1 and TRBJ1-1): KAGVTQTPRYLIKTRGQQVTLSCSPISGHRSVSWYQQTPGQGLQFLFEYFSETQRNKGNFPGRFSGRQFSNSRSEMNVSTLELGDSALYLCASSLNRGDTEAFFGQGTRLTVV.

J is TRBJ2-7 and V is TRBV11-2, with a possible D match to TRBD1 (6 bases). The ends were cut back, 5 bases at V and 6 bases at J, with 14 bases in the middle. Germline lookup yields CDR1 SGHAT and CDR2 FQNNGV. The CDR3 runs to 13 residues. Written as DNA, the CDR3 is TGTGCCAGCAGCAAGGACAGATTTCGCGAGCAGTACTTC. Translating it yields CASSKDRFREQYF.

J is TRBJ1-4 and V is TRBV4-3; no reliable D call. This CDR3 has 15 amino acids. Germline CDR1 and CDR2: LGHNA and YSLEER. V was clipped by 1 base and J by 8 bases, with 14 bases between them. In DNA form, the CDR3 reads TGCGCCAGCAGCCAAGTTACGGGGTTGGGCGAAAAACTGTTTTTT. Encoded protein: CASSQVTGLGEKLFF.

V gene TRBV2 combines with J gene TRBJ1-1; TRBD1 matches at 9 bases. CDR1 is SNHLY and CDR2 is FYNNEI in the germline V gene. Unmatched junction bases numbered 10, after V lost 6 bases and J lost 2 bases. The CDR3 covers 16 residues. The CDR3, as DNA: TGTGCCAGCAGCGGGTCCGGGACAGGGAGAAACACTGAAGCTTTCTTT. Translation gives CASSGSGTGRNTEAFF.

V gene TRBV10-3 combines with J gene TRBJ1-4, with D possibly TRBD1 on 6 matching bases. CDR1 ENHRY and CDR2 SYGVKD come from the germline V gene. V dropped 0 bases and J dropped 0 bases, with 8 bases sitting between them. The CDR3 loop spans 16 amino acids. The CDR3 region has the DNA TGTGCCATCAGTGAGTCGGGACACACAACTAATGAAAAACTGTTTTTT. It is translated as CAISESGHTTNEKLFF.

This clone was seen only once. V and J are TRBV3-1 (or the pseudogene TRBV3-2) and TRBJ1-5, with D tentatively TRBD1 (5 bases). The length of the CDR3 is 16 residues. Germline CDR1 and CDR2: LGHDT and YNNKEL (reference sequence). V was pared by 4 bases and J by 0 bases, with 13 bases between. The CDR3 here is CASSPGGAISNQPQHF. The CDR3 coding sequence is TGTGCCAGCAGCCCCGGGGGAGCGATTAGCAATCAGCCCCAGCATTTT.

The V call is TRBV28, the J call TRBJ1-5; TRBD1 agrees at 10 bases. The trim removed 6 bases at V and 7 bases at J, leaving 6 bases unmatched. CDR1 is MDHEN and CDR2 is SYDVKM in the germline V gene. The CDR3 consists of 14 residues. CDR3 DNA sequence: TGTGCCAGCAGCGAAGGGACAGGGGACCAGCCCCAGCATTTT. Amino acids: CASSEGTGDQPQHF.

The chain recombines TRBV7-2 with TRBJ1-2, with TRBD1 matching over 10 bases. Germline CDR1 reads SGHTA; CDR2 reads FQGNSA. With V trimmed by 5 bases and J by 8 bases, 8 bases remained unmatched. The CDR3 runs 14 residues. This CDR3 reads CASSPYGTGEGYTF. In DNA, the CDR3 is TGTGCCAGCAGCCCATACGGGACAGGGGAGGGCTACACCTTC.

This chain uses TRBV5-1 with TRBJ2-3, with TRBD2 as a possible D gene (6 bases). V shed 5 bases and J shed 2 bases, with 12 bases lying between them. The CDR3 covers 14 residues. Germline values: CDR1 SGHRS, CDR2 YFSETQ. CDR3: CASSRDSSTDTQYF. CDR3 DNA: TGCGCCAGCAGTCGGGACTCTTCCACAGATACGCAGTATTTT.

This rearrangement joins TRBV6-5 to TRBJ2-3; 11 positions agree with TRBD1. Germline CDR1 MNHEY, CDR2 SVGAGI. The CDR3 length is 16 residues. Trimming cost V 3 bases and J 6 bases; bases outside gene matches: 8. CDR3 in DNA: TGTGCCAGCAGTTATTGGGGGACAGGGGGTAGCGATACGCAGTATTTT. This translates into CASSYWGTGGSDTQYF.

In this sample, this clone turned up a few times. This sequence joins TRBV29-1 and TRBJ2-3, with 9 bases fitting TRBD1. J was trimmed by 4 bases and V by 5 bases; bases with no gene match: 7. The CDR3 length is 14 residues. The germline gives CDR1 SQVTM, CDR2 ANQGSEA. The DNA for the CDR3 is TGCAGCGTTTCCGGGACAGGGATCCCAGATACGCAGTATTTT. Protein product: CSVSGTGIPDTQYF.

The chain combines TRBV5-6 with TRBJ1-2; D gene ambiguous. The germline V gene has CDR1 SGHDT and CDR2 YYEEEE. The CDR3 spans 15 residues. Trimming took off 0 bases at V and 6 bases at J, with 15 bases between the two ends. The CDR3 loop reads CASSLGGTQLDGYTF. The CDR3 nucleotides are TGTGCCAGCAGCTTGGGCGGAACCCAACTCGATGGCTACACCTTC.